A single sample is the source of the 27 T cell receptor beta chains below, sequenced in a study of CD8+ T cells in alopecia areata. Sequencing templates came from extracted RNA that was reverse transcribed into cDNA. Method: immunoSEQ multiplex PCR; TCRdb's copy keeps in-frame clones and lacks some. The sample carries over 250,000 clones, about 60% recorded once. As for treatment: oral pan-JAK inhibitor, 5-10 mg twice daily. This material consisted of CD4+ T cells sorted from blood, taken between weeks 51 and 52, from a patient treated with tofacitinib. Source of these receptors: a human donor with alopecia areata.

This rearrangement joins TRBV29-1 to TRBJ2-7; D is perhaps TRBD1 or TRBD2 (5 bases each). Trimming shortened V by 6 bases and J by 6 bases, and 12 bases separated the two germline ends. This CDR3 has 11 residues. The germline CDR1 and CDR2 sequences are SQVTM and ANQGSEA. CDR3 region: CSVGTVSEQYF. In DNA form, the CDR3 reads TGCAGCGTGGGGACCGTCAGCGAGCAGTACTTC.

J is TRBJ2-2 and V is TRBV11-1; D is undetermined. Trimming removed 3 bases from V and 0 bases from J, with 8 bases in between. Germline V gene data show CDR1 as SGHAT and CDR2 as FQDESV (reference sequence). This CDR3 has 15 residues. This chain's CDR3 is CASSFAAANTGELFF. CDR3 DNA sequence: TGTGCCAGCAGCTTTGCGGCTGCGAACACCGGGGAGCTGTTTTTT.

This clone was seen a single time. V gene TRBV19 combines with J gene TRBJ2-5; 9 bases line up with TRBD2. The CDR3 is 16 residues long. V lost 1 base, J lost 2 bases, and 5 bases stayed unmatched. Germline loops: CDR1 LNHDA, CDR2 SQIVND (reference sequence). CDR3 sequence (DNA): TGTGCCAGTAGTATAGGGGGTAGCGGGGGTCAAGAGACCCAGTACTTC. This sequence encodes CASSIGGSGGQETQYF.

V usage is TRBV30 and J usage is TRBJ2-3, with D uncertain. Germline CDR1 reads GTSNPN; CDR2 reads SVGIG (reference sequence). V dropped 1 base and J dropped 6 bases, with 5 bases sitting between them. This CDR3 is 11 amino acids long. The CDR3 loop reads CAWSAGDTQYF. The DNA of the CDR3 is TGTGCCTGGAGTGCCGGGGATACGCAGTATTTT. Drawing the rest from reference TRBV30 and TRBJ2-3, the complete variable domain is SQTIHQWPATLVQPVGSPLSLECTVEGTSNPNLYWYRQAAGRGLQLLFYSVGIGQISSEVPQNLSASRPQDRQFILSSKKLLLSDSGFYLCAWSAGDTQYFGPGTRLTVL.

Comment on this clone: A read error may be the cause here, since a much bigger clone is one base away. V is TRBV7-9 and J is TRBJ2-6; maybe TRBD1 (5 bases). Germline lookup yields CDR1 SEHNR and CDR2 FQNEAQ (reference sequence). Trimming cost V 5 bases and J 1 base, with 9 bases left between them. CDR3 length: 15 residues. CDR3 amino acids: CASSASGSGANVLTF. CDR3 DNA sequence: TGTGCCAGCAGCGCCTCAGGGTCTGGGGCCAACGTCCTGACTTTC.

This clone was seen a handful of times. V usage is TRBV7-8 and J usage is TRBJ1-2; 9 bases fit TRBD1. The trim removed 5 bases at V and 9 bases at J, leaving 10 bases unmatched. CDR1 and CDR2 (germline): SGHVS, FQNEAQ. The CDR3 is 14 residues long. CDR3: CASSVGTGRNRYTF. The CDR3 DNA reads as TGTGCCAGCAGCGTCGGGACAGGGAGAAATCGCTACACCTTC.

This clone was found a few times. CDR3 residues: CASSSGQGTDTQYF. The CDR3 region has the DNA TGTGCCAGCAGTTCGGGACAGGGCACAGATACGCAGTATTTT. This rearrangement joins TRBV6-6 to TRBJ2-3; 8 nucleotides match TRBD1. Germline V gives CDR1 MNHNY, CDR2 SVGAGI (reference sequence). Trimming took 4 bases from V and 1 from J; bases not matched to a gene: 1. The CDR3 has 14 residues.

The gene calls are TRBV2 and TRBJ1-4, with D hard to call. V lost 3 bases, J lost 16 bases, and 15 bases lay in between. Germline V gene lookup returns CDR1 SNHLY and CDR2 FYNNEI. The CDR3 loop spans 12 amino acids. CDR3 coding DNA: TGTGCCAGCAGTGATATGGGAGGGTCGGCGTTTTTT. Amino acid sequence: CASSDMGGSAFF. The variable domain in full, with the rest retrieved from reference TRBV2 and TRBJ1-4, is EPEVTQTPSHQVTQMGQEVILRCVPISNHLYFYWYRQILGQKVEFLVSFYNNEISEKSEIFDDQFSVERPDGSNFTLKIRSTKLEDSAMYFCASSDMGGSAFFGSGTQLSVL.

V gene TRBV5-6 combines with J gene TRBJ1-4, with D uncertain. Germline lookup yields CDR1 SGHDT and CDR2 YYEEEE. V was clipped by 7 bases and J by 7 bases, with 11 bases between them. This CDR3 has 12 amino acids. In DNA, the CDR3 is TGTGCCAGCTCGGCGCGGGTTGAAAAACTGTTTTTT. Amino acids: CASSARVEKLFF.

The CDR3 coding sequence is TGTGCCAGCAGTTTCCTACAGGGGCGATCCTACAATGAGCAGTTCTTC. Translation: CASSFLQGRSYNEQFF. The chain has TRBV6-5 and TRBJ2-1, with 7 bases fitting TRBD1. Per germline, CDR1 MNHEY and CDR2 SVGAGI. The length of the CDR3 is 16 residues. V dropped 4 bases and J dropped 1; count of bases not matched to a gene: 7.

The chain joins TRBV6-5 to TRBJ1-2; weak D call: TRBD1 (5 bases). Germline V gives CDR1 MNHEY, CDR2 SVGAGI. Trimming shortened V by 5 bases and J by 4 bases, and 14 bases separated the two germline ends. The CDR3 is 14 residues long. The DNA of the CDR3 is TGTGCCAGCAGTCCCGGGGCGGGGGGCTATGGCTACACCTTC. This encodes CASSPGAGGYGYTF.

This clone has a single count. The rearrangement links TRBV20-1 to TRBJ2-3, with D unresolved. Per the germline V gene, CDR1 is DFQATT and CDR2 is SNEGSKA (reference sequence). Trimming left V 1 base short and J 6 bases short, with 5 bases between. This CDR3 spans 11 amino acids. The CDR3 DNA is TGCAGTGCTAGAGTTTCGGATACGCAGTATTTT. Amino acid sequence: CSARVSDTQYF.

This chain connects TRBV15 to TRBJ2-2; the D gene could be TRBD1 or TRBD2 (5 bases each). The CDR3 has 17 amino acids. V was pared by 0 bases and J by 0 bases, with 11 bases between. Germline assignment: CDR1 LNHNV and CDR2 YYDKDF (reference sequence). CDR3 in amino acids: CATSRERGRANTGELFF. The CDR3 nucleotides are TGTGCCACCAGCAGAGAGAGGGGCCGTGCGAACACCGGGGAGCTGTTTTTT.

The chain employs TRBV25-1 and TRBJ1-2, with unresolved D. V lost 4 bases and J 14 bases, leaving 14 bases between the germline ends. The germline V gene has CDR1 MGHDK and CDR2 SYGVNS. The CDR3 contains 11 residues. The CDR3 spells CASSGFGLSTF. CDR3 DNA sequence: TGTGCCAGCAGTGGGTTTGGACTCTCGACCTTC.

This clone was detected only once. This chain uses TRBV30 with TRBJ1-5; the D is unclear. The V gene lost 3 bases and the J gene lost 3 bases, with 9 bases spanning the gap. CDR3 size: 13 residues. Germline V gene data show CDR1 as GTSNPN and CDR2 as SVGIG (reference sequence). The CDR3 reads CAWSTGFNQPQHF. The CDR3, as DNA: TGTGCCTGGAGCACGGGGTTCAATCAGCCCCAGCATTTT.

J is TRBJ2-7 and V is TRBV12-5, with 8 bases identical to TRBD1. CDR3 length equals 15 residues. Trimming cost V 0 bases and J 4 bases; bases outside gene matches: 5. Looked up from germline, CDR1 is LGHNT and CDR2 is FRNRAP. The CDR3 nucleotides are TGTGCTAGTGGTTTGGTCGTCGGACAGGGTTACGAGCAGTACTTC. Its translation: CASGLVVGQGYEQYF.

The chain joins TRBV18 to TRBJ2-6; D uncertain. The V end was cut by 3 bases, the J end by 3 bases, with 0 bases between. The CDR3 length is 12 residues. Germline V gene sequence: CDR1 KGHSH, CDR2 LQKENI. The CDR3 DNA follows: TGTGCCAGCTCACCTGGGGCCAACGTCCTGACTTTC. It yields the protein CASSPGANVLTF.

V gene TRBV7-2 combines with J gene TRBJ1-2, with a tentative D call TRBD1 (6 bases). The length of the CDR3 is 15 residues. V gave up 5 bases and J gave up 8 bases, with 21 bases separating them. Looked up from germline, CDR1 is SGHTA and CDR2 is FQGNSA. The CDR3 region is CASSPRQGPGSGYTF. CDR3 DNA sequence: TGTGCCAGCAGCCCCAGGCAGGGGCCGGGATCAGGCTACACCTTC.

The chain links TRBV29-1 to TRBJ2-5, with a weak D call TRBD1 (5 bases). CDR1 is SQVTM, CDR2 ANQGSEA, per germline. CDR3 length: 12 amino acids. V dropped 6 bases and J dropped 5 bases, with 13 bases sitting between them. The CDR3 spells CSVRQSGETQYF. The CDR3 nucleotides read TGCAGCGTCCGACAGTCCGGGGAGACCCAGTACTTC. Drawing the rest from reference TRBV29-1 and TRBJ2-5, the complete variable domain is SAVISQKPSRDICQRGTSLTIQCQVDSQVTMMFWYRQQPGQSLTLIATANQGSEATYESGFVIDKFPISRPNLTFSTLTVSNMSPEDSSIYLCSVRQSGETQYFGPGTRLLVL.

This clone appeared a single time. The chain couples TRBV23-1 to TRBJ1-5; a possible D gene is TRBD1 (5 bases). TRBV23-1 falls under the ORF class, with uncertain function. CDR3 size: 17 residues. V lost 11 bases and J lost 2, with 25 bases in between. CDR3 in amino acids: CAAGTGRPPRGNQPQHF. CDR3 nucleotides: TGCGCCGCCGGGACGGGGCGGCCCCCTCGGGGCAATCAGCCCCAGCATTTT.

The chain joins TRBV29-1 to TRBJ2-3, with TRBD2 matching 9 bases. Per germline, CDR1 SQVTM and CDR2 ANQGSEA. There are 13 residues in the CDR3. J lost 6 bases, V lost 6 bases, and 7 bases had no gene match. The DNA of the CDR3 is TGCAGCGTAGTAGCGGGAGAAGGGGATACGCAGTATTTT. It is translated as CSVVAGEGDTQYF.

The CDR3 protein is CASSVGPGGEDGYTF. DNA for the CDR3: TGTGCCAGCAGCGTAGGTCCAGGGGGCGAAGATGGCTACACCTTC. The rearrangement joins TRBV9 to TRBJ1-2, with TRBD1 matching 8 bases. Trimming cost V 0 bases and J 6 bases; bases outside gene matches: 7. Germline loops: CDR1 SGDLS, CDR2 YYNGEE. The CDR3 loop spans 15 amino acids.

This clone appeared a single time. Other DNA sequences from this sample encode an identical CDR3 as well. The chain joins TRBV2 to TRBJ2-3; no clear D. Trimming left V 5 bases short and J 2 bases short, with 5 bases between. The CDR3 length is 12 residues. Looked up from germline, CDR1 is SNHLY and CDR2 is FYNNEI. The CDR3 nucleotides are TGTGCCAGCAGTCGGGTCACAGATACGCAGTATTTT. It codes for CASSRVTDTQYF. Variable domain in full (rest from reference TRBV2 and TRBJ2-3): EPEVTQTPSHQVTQMGQEVILRCVPISNHLYFYWYRQILGQKVEFLVSFYNNEISEKSEIFDDQFSVERPDGSNFTLKIRSTKLEDSAMYFCASSRVTDTQYFGPGTRLTVL.

The CDR3: CSVELWTVGNEQFF. The CDR3 DNA reads as TGCAGCGTTGAGTTATGGACGGTTGGCAATGAGCAGTTCTTC. The gene calls are TRBV29-1 and TRBJ2-1, with no clear D. The CDR3 totals 14 residues. V shed 3 bases and J shed 6 bases, with 15 bases lying between them. Germline V gene lookup returns CDR1 SQVTM and CDR2 ANQGSEA.

This clone has only a few counts. The chain recombines TRBV19 with TRBJ2-7, with no clear D. The CDR3 runs to 11 residues. The V gene's germline CDR1 is LNHDA and CDR2 SQIVND (reference sequence). V was trimmed by 8 bases and J by 0 bases, leaving 5 bases between them. CDR3 nucleotide sequence: TGTGCCAGTCGGAGCTCCTACGAGCAGTACTTC. It codes for CASRSSYEQYF. Full variable domain (rest looked up from reference TRBV19 and TRBJ2-7): DGGITQSPKYLFRKEGQNVTLSCEQNLNHDAMYWYRQDPGQGLRLIYYSQIVNDFQKGDIAEGYSVSREKKESFPLTVTSAQKNPTAFYLCASRSSYEQYFGPGTRLTVT.

This chain uses TRBV5-1 with TRBJ2-5; no definite D call. The V and J ends lost 4 bases and 3 bases respectively, with 10 bases between them. CDR3 size: 13 residues. Per the germline V gene, CDR1 is SGHRS and CDR2 is YFSETQ. The CDR3 DNA follows: TGCGCCAGCAGCACCTTCGGAGAAGAGACCCAGTACTTC. This encodes CASSTFGEETQYF.

This clone was observed a handful of times. This chain links TRBV10-3 with TRBJ2-7, with D perhaps TRBD2 (5 bases). In germline, CDR1 is ENHRY, CDR2 SYGVKD. The CDR3 is 15 residues long. V shed 0 bases and J shed 3 bases, with 12 bases lying between them. The CDR3 nucleotides are TGTGCCATCAGTGAGTCGGGAGTGACTAACTACGAGCAGTACTTC. Protein product: CAISESGVTNYEQYF.